The 27 T cell receptor beta chains reported below all come from one sample, sequenced in a study. TCRdb re-derived calls from the 5' RACE reads in MiXCR, one entry per CDR3 protein. The sample yields about 62,000 distinct CDR3 sequences, roughly 30% seen once. Sequenced material: tumor-infiltrating naive CD4+ T cells sorted from the breast tumor. The subset denotes: naive CD4+ T cells, CD4+CD45RA+CD25-. These receptors originate from a female donor with breast cancer.

This chain links TRBV4-1 with TRBJ2-5, with 9 bases lining up with TRBD2. This CDR3 is 16 amino acids long. CDR1 MGHRA and CDR2 YSYEKL come from the germline V gene. V was pared by 1 base and J by 2 bases, with 5 bases of the junction left unmatched. The CDR3 protein is CASSQGPSGVQETQYF. As DNA, the CDR3 is TGCGCCAGCAGCCAAGGTCCTAGCGGGGTTCAAGAGACCCAGTACTTC.

CDR3 nucleotides: TGTGCCAGCAGTCCAGCAGAAAATCAGCCCCAGCATTTT. This gives the protein CASSPAENQPQHF. The genes are TRBV12-3 or TRBV12-4 and TRBJ1-5; D remains ambiguous. The CDR3 covers 13 residues. V was cut by 5 bases and J by 4 bases, with 9 bases left in between.

This clonotype was counted between two and nine times. The CDR3 sequence is CASRPAQETQYF. The CDR3 DNA reads TGTGCCAGCAGGCCGGCACAAGAGACCCAGTACTTC. The chain uses TRBV6-5 and TRBJ2-5; D uncertain. This CDR3 region has 12 residues. From germline, CDR1 is MNHEY and CDR2 SVGAGI. The germline V and J ends were trimmed by 6 bases and 2 bases, with 7 bases remaining between them.

This clonotype was seen a few times. The chain links TRBV28 to TRBJ2-7; the D call may be TRBD1 or TRBD2 (5 bases each). The germline gives CDR1 MDHEN, CDR2 SYDVKM. V dropped 4 bases and J dropped 3 bases, with 10 bases sitting between them. This CDR3 is 13 amino acids long. The CDR3 here is CASSSGLLYEQYF. The CDR3, as DNA: TGTGCCAGCAGTTCGGGGCTTCTCTACGAGCAGTACTTC.

This chain connects TRBV29-1 to TRBJ2-3, with no clear D. V shed 2 bases and J shed 4 bases, with 7 bases lying between them. Looked up from germline, CDR1 is SQVTM and CDR2 is ANQGSEA. The CDR3 has 12 residues. CDR3 sequence: CSVESGADTQYF. The CDR3, as DNA: TGCAGCGTTGAATCAGGTGCAGATACGCAGTATTTT.

The V call is TRBV12-3 or TRBV12-4, the J call TRBJ2-2, with D possibly being TRBD1 (5 bases). The V and J ends lost 3 bases and 1 base respectively, with 12 bases between them. This CDR3 spans 16 amino acids. CDR3 coding DNA: TGTGCCAGCAGTTTGCGGCAGGGCGGGAACACCGGGGAGCTGTTTTTT. Amino acid sequence: CASSLRQGGNTGELFF.

The chain links TRBV2 to TRBJ2-3; D remains unclear. V gave up 6 bases and J gave up 5 bases, with 15 bases separating them. The CDR3 totals 14 residues. Germline V lookup: CDR1 SNHLY, CDR2 FYNNEI. CDR3 nucleotide sequence: TGTGCCAGCAGACCACTCGCGATCTTAGATACGCAGTATTTT. This gives the protein CASRPLAILDTQYF.

The chain couples TRBV7-2 to TRBJ1-2, with D perhaps TRBD1 (5 bases). Looked up from germline, CDR1 is SGHTA and CDR2 is FQGNSA. Trimming pared 2 bases from V and 5 bases from J, leaving 6 bases between. The CDR3 runs 12 residues. This chain's CDR3 is CASSLQGYGYTF. CDR3 sequence (DNA): TGTGCCAGCAGCTTACAGGGATATGGCTACACCTTC.

This clonotype was counted between two and nine times. V gene TRBV20-1 combines with J gene TRBJ1-1; 7 positions match TRBD1. V gave up 3 bases and J gave up 4 bases; unmatched junction bases: 11. This CDR3 is built from 15 residues. Germline loops: CDR1 DFQATT, CDR2 SNEGSKA (reference sequence). Here the CDR3 reads CSARPQTGYGTEAFF. DNA of the CDR3: TGCAGTGCTAGGCCTCAGACAGGGTACGGCACTGAAGCTTTCTTT.

In its sample, this clonotype was seen many times. The CDR3 region is CASSPPRQGTEQYF. The CDR3 DNA sequence: TGCGCCAGCAGCCCCCCAAGACAGGGAACCGAGCAGTACTTC. This chain joins TRBV5-1 and TRBJ2-7; 7 nucleotides align to TRBD1. V dropped 4 bases and J dropped 6; count of bases not matched to a gene: 10. The CDR3 consists of 14 residues. CDR1 is SGHRS and CDR2 is YFSETQ in the germline V gene.

In its sample, this clonotype was seen a few times. This chain uses TRBV12-3 or TRBV12-4 with TRBJ1-2; D might be TRBD1 (6 bases). The CDR3 is 15 amino acids. V lost 2 bases, J lost 3 bases, and 13 bases lay in between. The CDR3 sequence is CASSLRVGGDYGYTF. Written as DNA, the CDR3 is TGTGCCAGCAGTTTACGGGTAGGGGGTGACTATGGCTACACCTTC.

This clonotype was seen many times. The CDR3 DNA reads as TGTGCCAGCAGCTCGCAGGGGTACGAGCAGTACTTC. This translates into CASSSQGYEQYF. This sequence joins TRBV27 and TRBJ2-7; the D gene is possibly TRBD1 (6 bases). Trimming shortened V by 6 bases and J by 4 bases, and 10 bases separated the two germline ends. The CDR3 extends over 12 amino acids. Germline V gene sequence: CDR1 MNHEY, CDR2 SMNVEV (reference sequence).

The chain employs TRBV7-3 and TRBJ2-1, with 13 bases that match TRBD2. CDR1 is SGHTA and CDR2 is FQGTGA in the germline V gene. This CDR3 is built from 14 residues. V trimming: 5 bases; J trimming: 9 bases; junction bases outside the gene matches: 4. CDR3 nucleotide sequence: TGTGCCAGCAGCCCGACTAGCGGGGGGCTTGAGCAGTTCTTC. Its protein is CASSPTSGGLEQFF. Looking up the rest from reference TRBV7-3 and TRBJ2-1 gives the full variable domain: GAGVSQTPSNKVTEKGKYVELRCDPISGHTALYWYRQSLGQGPEFLIYFQGTGAADDSGLPNDRFFAVRPEGSVSTLKIQRTERGDSAVYLCASSPTSGGLEQFFGPGTRLTVL.

At least ten counts were recorded for this clonotype. The CDR3 loop is CATSRDHVGWSSYNEQFF. The DNA for the CDR3 is TGTGCCACCAGCAGAGATCATGTGGGATGGAGCTCCTACAATGAGCAGTTCTTC. The chain links TRBV15 to TRBJ2-1; D is unresolved. Germline V gene data show CDR1 as LNHNV and CDR2 as YYDKDF (reference sequence). The V end was cut by 0 bases, the J end by 0 bases, with 15 bases between. The CDR3 covers 18 residues.

This chain links TRBV9 with TRBJ2-2; D ambiguous. V shed 1 base and J shed 3 bases, with 7 bases lying between them. CDR3 size: 14 residues. From germline, CDR1 is SGDLS and CDR2 YYNGEE. CDR3 sequence (DNA): TGTGCCAGCAGCGTATGGGTGGACACCGGGGAGCTGTTTTTT. Translating gives CASSVWVDTGELFF.

CDR3 in DNA: TGTGCCAGCAGCCCGCTGGGACAGGGAGTGGTAAGGCAGCCCCAGCATTTT. Translation: CASSPLGQGVVRQPQHF. The chain combines TRBV7-8 with TRBJ1-5; TRBD1 matches at 9 bases. Germline-derived CDR1 and CDR2 are SGHVS and FQNEAQ. The CDR3 is 17 residues long. After removal of 5 bases from V and 7 bases from J, the junction contained 15 bases not matched to a gene.

A few counts support this clonotype. The V and J genes are TRBV10-3 and TRBJ2-7, with 10 nucleotides matching TRBD2. V lost 6 bases to trimming and J lost 7 bases; unmatched junction nucleotides: 6. The germline V gene has CDR1 ENHRY and CDR2 SYGVKD. CDR3 length equals 13 residues. CDR3 sequence reads: CAISSSGRSEQYF. The CDR3 coding sequence is TGTGCCATCAGCTCTAGCGGGAGAAGTGAGCAGTACTTC.

This chain's CDR3 is CASSWGQDQPQHF. CDR3 nucleotides: TGTGCCAGCAGCTGGGGACAGGATCAGCCCCAGCATTTT. The chain is built from TRBV5-6 and TRBJ1-5; 8 positions match TRBD1. V shed 3 bases, J shed 5 bases, and the junction held 1 base outside the gene matches. Germline loops: CDR1 SGHDT, CDR2 YYEEEE. This CDR3 contains 13 residues.

This clonotype showed up many times. This chain connects TRBV6-1 to TRBJ1-5; no definite D call. CDR1 and CDR2 from the germline V gene are MNHNS and SASEGT. V was cut by 5 bases and J by 2 bases, with 7 bases left in between. This CDR3 spans 13 amino acids. CDR3 DNA sequence: TGTGCCAGCAGTCGGGGAGGCAATCAGCCCCAGCATTTT. Its protein product is CASSRGGNQPQHF.

About this clonotype itself: A read error may produce the germline difference seen at one junction end. The V gene is TRBV28, the J gene TRBJ1-1; maybe TRBD1 (5 bases). The CDR3 runs to 14 residues. Germline CDR1 is MDHEN and CDR2 is SYDVKM. The CDR3 spells CTSSLHGAGTEAFF. Here the CDR3 DNA reads TGTACCAGCAGTTTACACGGGGCTGGCACTGAAGCTTTCTTT.

This clonotype was observed at least ten times. This sequence joins TRBV29-1 and TRBJ1-4; no clear D gene. This CDR3 is 12 amino acids long. CDR1 and CDR2 from the germline V gene are SQVTM and ANQGSEA. V was trimmed by 3 bases and J by 8 bases, leaving 10 bases between them. CDR3 in amino acids: CSVDTGAEKLFF. The CDR3 DNA sequence: TGCAGCGTTGATACGGGTGCGGAAAAACTGTTTTTT.

This clonotype was recorded at least ten times. The chain uses TRBV12-3 or TRBV12-4 and TRBJ1-4; 9 nucleotides line up with TRBD1. CDR3 size: 15 residues. J was trimmed by 6 bases and V by 4 bases; bases with no gene match: 6. Here the CDR3 DNA reads TGTGCCAGCAGTTCCCGAGGGACAGGGTATGAAAAACTGTTTTTT. This translates into CASSSRGTGYEKLFF.

This chain links TRBV7-9 with TRBJ1-1; 8 bases are shared with TRBD1. V lost 5 bases, J lost 5 bases, and 7 bases stayed unmatched. The CDR3 is 14 amino acids. Germline V CDR1 and CDR2: SEHNR, FQNEAQ (reference sequence). The CDR3 DNA reads TGTGCCAGCAGCCTCCAGGGGGCAGGAACTGAAGCTTTCTTT. Its protein product is CASSLQGAGTEAFF.

Notes on this clonotype: A read error may produce the germline difference seen at one junction end. This chain links TRBV28 with TRBJ2-2; 10 bases align to TRBD1. Germline V gives CDR1 MDHEN, CDR2 SYDVKM. The CDR3 sequence is 16 residues long. The CDR3 nucleotides read TGTGCCTGCAGTTCCGATAAGACAGGGGGCGCCGGGGAGCTGTTTTTT. It codes for CACSSDKTGGAGELFF.

J is TRBJ1-5 and V is TRBV4-2; D remains ambiguous. The CDR3 is made up of 15 amino acids. V lost 0 bases to trimming and J lost 0 bases, with 6 bases between them. Germline V gene data show CDR1 as LGHNA and CDR2 as YNFKEQ. As DNA, the CDR3 is TGTGCCAGCAGCCAAGATGTTGGTAGCAATCAGCCCCAGCATTTT. The encoded protein is CASSQDVGSNQPQHF.

The sample holds a few counts of this clonotype. The chain carries TRBV12-3 or TRBV12-4 and TRBJ1-1, with unresolved D. V lost 3 bases and J 4 bases, leaving 9 bases between the germline ends. The CDR3 runs 13 residues. CDR3 bases: TGTGCCAGCAGTTTCCCCTGGGGCACTGAAGCTTTCTTT. Protein: CASSFPWGTEAFF.

This clonotype was observed a handful of times. CDR3 nucleotide sequence: TGCGCCAGCAGCCCACGGCATCCCCTAGGGACCGGGGAGCTGTTTTTT. This encodes CASSPRHPLGTGELFF. The chain employs TRBV4-1 and TRBJ2-2; the D is unclear. V lost 4 bases to trimming and J lost 5 bases, with 17 bases between them. The germline V gene encodes CDR1 MGHRA and CDR2 YSYEKL. CDR3 length: 16 residues.